Below are 25 T cell receptor beta chains sequenced from a single sample in a study of blood T cells in healthy people across ages. Alongside a J-beta primer mix, a sample-barcoded 5' primer served in a second PCR lasting about 7 to 12 cycles. TCRdb fed the 5' RACE reads into MiXCR, producing one record per CDR3 protein. The sample consists of hundreds of thousands of distinct CDR3 sequences, roughly half of them appearing once. Sequencing input: blood. These receptor sequences come from an elderly woman in good health.

The chain combines TRBV13 with TRBJ2-1, with 7 bases identical to TRBD2. Germline V gene data show CDR1 as PRHDT and CDR2 as FYEKMQ (reference sequence). The CDR3 spans 15 residues. V shed 3 bases, J shed 5 bases, and the junction held 7 bases outside the gene matches. In DNA, the CDR3 is TGTGCCAGCAGCTTCGTGGCAGCGGGAAACAATGAGCAGTTCTTC. Amino acid sequence: CASSFVAAGNNEQFF.

This clonotype came up many times. V gene TRBV7-9 combines with J gene TRBJ2-1; TRBD1 matches at 12 bases. Germline loops: CDR1 SEHNR, CDR2 FQNEAQ (reference sequence). The CDR3 is 19 residues long. The ends lost 3 bases at V and 0 bases at J; junction bases unmatched: 9. The DNA for the CDR3 is TGTGCCAGCAGCTTGCGGGACAGGGGGCGAATTACCTCCTACAATGAGCAGTTCTTC. This gives the protein CASSLRDRGRITSYNEQFF.

In its sample, this clonotype was seen a few times. V is TRBV20-1 and J is TRBJ1-4; 12 bases line up with TRBD1. V lost 3 bases, J lost 12 bases, and 5 bases stayed unmatched. Germline V CDR1 and CDR2: DFQATT, SNEGSKA (reference sequence). CDR3 length: 13 amino acids. CDR3 DNA sequence: TGCAGTGCTAGCCGGGACAGGGGGCTGGAACTGTTTTTT. Encoded protein: CSASRDRGLELFF.

This clonotype was counted many times. This rearrangement joins TRBV15 to TRBJ2-1, with D perhaps matching TRBD2 (6 bases). Germline CDR1 reads LNHNV; CDR2 reads YYDKDF (reference sequence). The germline V and J ends were trimmed by 1 base and 5 bases, with 12 bases remaining between them. The CDR3 extends over 15 amino acids. The CDR3 loop is CATSRAGTLDNEQFF. The DNA of the CDR3 is TGTGCCACCAGCAGAGCCGGGACTCTAGACAATGAGCAGTTCTTC.

This clonotype occurred many times. V gene TRBV7-2 combines with J gene TRBJ2-5; 7 nucleotides align to TRBD2. The CDR3 spans 17 residues. CDR1 and CDR2 from the germline V gene are SGHTA and FQGNSA. V was clipped by 4 bases and J by 2 bases; unmatched bases: 13. The CDR3 here is CASSSPGIAGLQETQYF. CDR3 nucleotide sequence: TGTGCCAGCAGCTCCCCCGGAATAGCGGGCCTTCAAGAGACCCAGTACTTC.

V and J are TRBV7-2 and TRBJ1-6; D is ambiguous. Germline V gene sequence: CDR1 SGHTA, CDR2 FQGNSA. This CDR3 is built from 14 residues. V lost 4 bases to trimming and J lost 11 bases, with 15 bases between them. CDR3 sequence (DNA): TGTGCCAGCAGCTCGGGTTCGGGCCGAACACCCCTCCACTTT. Protein: CASSSGSGRTPLHF.

The V gene is TRBV20-1, the J gene TRBJ2-4; the D call may be TRBD1 or TRBD2 (6 bases each). Looked up from germline, CDR1 is DFQATT and CDR2 is SNEGSKA (reference sequence). CDR3 size: 12 residues. CDR3: CSGGAAKNIQYF. The CDR3 bases are TGCAGCGGGGGCGCCGCCAAAAACATTCAGTACTTC.

The V call is TRBV7-3, the J call TRBJ2-3, with D perhaps TRBD2 (6 bases). V dropped 5 bases and J dropped 2 bases, with 14 bases sitting between them. The germline V gene encodes CDR1 SGHTA and CDR2 FQGTGA. This CDR3 contains 15 residues. The CDR3 region is CASSARERSTDTQYF. The DNA of the CDR3 is TGTGCCAGCAGCGCTCGGGAGAGATCCACAGATACGCAGTATTTT.

This clonotype was detected ten times or more. The genes are TRBV5-1 and TRBJ2-3, with D perhaps TRBD1 (6 bases). In germline, CDR1 is SGHRS, CDR2 YFSETQ. The V end was cut by 4 bases, the J end by 0 bases, with 12 bases between. This CDR3 region has 15 residues. This CDR3 reads CASSPGQFSTDTQYF. The CDR3 DNA reads TGCGCCAGCAGCCCCGGACAGTTCAGCACAGATACGCAGTATTTT.

In this sample, this clonotype turned up a few times. One end of the junction is discordant with germline, which a read error may explain. The chain employs TRBV20-1 and TRBJ2-5; 7 bases are shared with TRBD2. CDR3 size: 13 residues. Germline V gene data show CDR1 as DFQATT and CDR2 as SNEGSKA (reference sequence). In nucleotides, the CDR3 is TGCAGTGCGAGAGCTAGCGGAGAAGAGACCCAGTACTTC. This encodes CSARASGEETQYF.

The chain recombines TRBV4-3 with TRBJ2-7; D is perhaps TRBD1 (6 bases). The CDR3 length is 15 residues. The V and J ends lost 2 bases and 3 bases respectively, with 14 bases between them. CDR1 is LGHNA and CDR2 is YSLEER in the germline V gene. CDR3 sequence: CASSQKDSPGYEQYF. CDR3 DNA: TGCGCCAGCAGCCAAAAGGACAGCCCAGGCTACGAGCAGTACTTC.

This chain connects TRBV18 to TRBJ2-3; a weak D match, TRBD1 (6 bases). Germline lookup yields CDR1 KGHSH and CDR2 LQKENI. V was clipped by 5 bases and J by 5 bases, with 17 bases between them. This CDR3 is 15 amino acids long. In DNA, the CDR3 is TGTGCCAGCTCAACTCCAACAGGGCAGGGAGATACGCAGTATTTT. Its translation is CASSTPTGQGDTQYF.

This clonotype was observed a handful of times. The rearrangement links TRBV20-1 to TRBJ1-5, with D unresolved. The V end lost 0 bases, the J end lost 3 bases, and 18 bases lay between the germline ends. Germline V gives CDR1 DFQATT, CDR2 SNEGSKA (reference sequence). The CDR3 covers 17 residues. The CDR3 sequence is CSARDPRTVGNNQPQHF. For the CDR3, the DNA is TGCAGTGCTAGAGATCCCCGGACGGTGGGAAACAATCAGCCCCAGCATTTT.

As concerns this clonotype: A much larger clonotype is one base distant, so this may be a read error. The rearrangement joins TRBV20-1 to TRBJ2-4; D call uncertain. Germline assignment: CDR1 DFQATT and CDR2 SNEGSKA (reference sequence). The CDR3 is 13 amino acids. Trimming left V 0 bases short and J 6 bases short, with 9 bases between. Here the CDR3 reads CSARDNRRNIQYF. The CDR3 DNA reads as TGCAGTGCTAGAGATAATAGGAGAAACATTCAGTACTTC.

This clonotype appeared a single time. The rearrangement links TRBV30 to TRBJ2-1; D call uncertain. This CDR3 region has 10 residues. The V end was cut by 3 bases, the J end by 9 bases, with 6 bases between. The germline gives CDR1 GTSNPN, CDR2 SVGIG (reference sequence). CDR3 sequence: CAWSIREQFF. CDR3 DNA sequence: TGTGCCTGGAGCATACGTGAGCAGTTCTTC.

This chain joins TRBV28 and TRBJ1-2; 8 bases are a match to TRBD1. CDR1 MDHEN and CDR2 SYDVKM come from the germline V gene. Trimming took 4 bases from V and 5 from J; bases not matched to a gene: 9. The CDR3 is made up of 15 amino acids. CDR3 protein: CASSWGRQGPYGYTF. The CDR3 DNA follows: TGTGCCAGCAGTTGGGGGCGACAGGGGCCGTATGGCTACACCTTC.

This clonotype was observed once. The chain recombines TRBV24-1 with TRBJ1-6; 9 bases map to TRBD1. The CDR3 runs to 16 residues. The junction had 6 bases not matched to a gene; V was cut back by 3 bases and J by 7 bases. From germline, CDR1 is KGHDR and CDR2 SFDVKD. CDR3 nucleotides: TGTGCCACCAGTGATGGTGGGACAGGGAGGAATTCACCCCTCCACTTT. Protein product: CATSDGGTGRNSPLHF.

This clonotype was found a few times. This chain connects TRBV5-1 to TRBJ2-1, with D possibly TRBD2 on 5 matching bases. Trimming left V 2 bases short and J 6 bases short, with 15 bases between. The CDR3 totals 15 residues. Looked up from germline, CDR1 is SGHRS and CDR2 is YFSETQ. CDR3 sequence reads: CASSFNGGRGNEQFF. DNA of the CDR3: TGCGCCAGCAGCTTTAATGGAGGACGGGGCAATGAGCAGTTCTTC.

Turning to this clonotype: A much larger clone lies one base from this, so it may be a read error. V gene TRBV4-2 combines with J gene TRBJ2-3; 7 bases agree with TRBD1. Germline V gene data show CDR1 as LGHNA and CDR2 as YNFKEQ. There are 18 residues in the CDR3. The DNA of the CDR3 is TGTGCCAGCTGCCAAGAGTGGACAGGAATTACCCCCACAGATACGCAGTATTTT. This codes for CASCQEWTGITPTDTQYF.

The chain joins TRBV15 to TRBJ2-1, with D uncertain. Germline values: CDR1 LNHNV, CDR2 YYDKDF (reference sequence). Trimming cost V 8 bases and J 8 bases, with 10 bases left between them. The CDR3 has 11 residues. This CDR3 reads CATGRTHEQFF. The CDR3 DNA sequence: TGTGCCACCGGGCGCACACATGAGCAGTTCTTC.

Written as DNA, the CDR3 is TGCAGTGCTGGGGGGCTAGTTAAGGGCACAGATACGCAGTATTTT. Translating it yields CSAGGLVKGTDTQYF. The chain recombines TRBV20-1 with TRBJ2-3; D may correspond to TRBD1 or TRBD2 (6 bases each). CDR1 is DFQATT, CDR2 SNEGSKA, per germline (reference sequence). The CDR3 runs to 15 residues. The ends were cut back, 5 bases at V and 1 base at J, with 16 bases in the middle.

There are many counts of this clonotype. The CDR3 coding sequence is TGTGCCAGCACCCTCCGGGAAAGGACCGGGGAGCTGTTTTTT. Amino acid sequence: CASTLRERTGELFF. The rearrangement joins TRBV6-5 to TRBJ2-2; TRBD2 might be the D (5 bases). The CDR3 is 14 amino acids. In germline, CDR1 is MNHEY, CDR2 SVGAGI. Trimming left V 7 bases short and J 5 bases short, with 14 bases between.

This clonotype has only a few counts. V and J are TRBV7-2 and TRBJ2-7; D possibly corresponds to TRBD2 (6 bases). The tail of the sequence fits TRBJ2-5 better, so the J call may be wrong. This CDR3 is 14 amino acids long. Germline loops: CDR1 SGHTA, CDR2 FQGNSA. The CDR3, as DNA: TGTGCCAGCAGCTTTGGGACTTCCCAAGAGACCCAGTACTTC. This gives the protein CASSFGTSQETQYF.

V and J are TRBV15 and TRBJ2-7; D unresolved. Per germline, CDR1 LNHNV and CDR2 YYDKDF (reference sequence). V was pared by 4 bases and J by 4 bases, with 5 bases between. The CDR3 contains 11 residues. The CDR3 here is CATSKEYEQYF. The DNA for the CDR3 is TGTGCCACCAGCAAGGAATACGAGCAGTACTTC.

This clonotype occurred many times. This chain uses TRBV6-5 with TRBJ2-1; 10 nucleotides align to TRBD1. With V trimmed by 5 bases and J by 4 bases, 8 bases remained unmatched. Germline V gene lookup returns CDR1 MNHEY and CDR2 SVGAGI. The CDR3 runs to 16 residues. CDR3 sequence (DNA): TGTGCCAGCAGTAACCTCGGGACAGGGGTGTACAATGAGCAGTTCTTC. Translation gives CASSNLGTGVYNEQFF.